This record covers a single T cell receptor beta chain. Its antigen is as yet unknown. Primers for the PCR totalled 60 Vbeta and 13 Jbeta. Data came from immunoSEQ multiplex PCR; TCRdb stores just in-frame clones and leaves some out. The sample holds roughly 100,000 clones, about 80% seen once. The sample comes from a study of cytomegalovirus exposure and HLA in healthy donors. Study-wide background: Across 350 to 500 genotyped donors, just over 80% landed in the Caucasian-associated ancestry cluster. The study's findings and limits: Sequencing likely generated an artifact that appeared as a cluster of highly shared sequence variants. Confirmation was obtained in vitro that a few CMV-associated chains are specific for CMV antigens.

Germline-derived CDR1 and CDR2 are MNHEY and SMNVEV (reference sequence). Trimming took 5 bases from V and 4 from J; bases not matched to a gene: 4. CDR3 length: 14 amino acids. This TCR derives from a man aged 55 to 70 in good health and CMV-seropositive. The gene calls are TRBV27 and TRBJ2-2; 7 bases map to TRBD2. The sequenced sample consisted of PBMCs. The CDR3 sequence is CASSVSGTTGELFF. CDR3 nucleotide sequence: TGTGCCAGCAGTGTGAGCGGGACCACCGGGGAGCTGTTTTTT.